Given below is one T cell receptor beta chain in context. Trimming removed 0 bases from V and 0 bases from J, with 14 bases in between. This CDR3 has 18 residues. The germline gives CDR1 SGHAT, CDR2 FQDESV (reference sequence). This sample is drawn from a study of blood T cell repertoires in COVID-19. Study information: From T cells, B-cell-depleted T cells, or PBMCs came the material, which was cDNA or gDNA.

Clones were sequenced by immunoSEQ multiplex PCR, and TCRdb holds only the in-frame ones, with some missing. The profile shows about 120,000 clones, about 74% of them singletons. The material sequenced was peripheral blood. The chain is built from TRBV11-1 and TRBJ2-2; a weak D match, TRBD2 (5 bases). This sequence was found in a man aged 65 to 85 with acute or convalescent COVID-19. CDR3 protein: CASSLARRLGANTGELFF. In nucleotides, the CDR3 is TGTGCCAGCAGCTTAGCAAGGAGATTGGGAGCGAACACCGGGGAGCTGTTTTTT.